This T cell receptor beta chain was found in a study of cytomegalovirus exposure and HLA in healthy donors. Points from the study as a whole: In a later analysis, 16,951 TCR beta sequences were associated with HLA alleles at 0.05 false discovery rate.

Primers included in the PCR were 60 Vbeta and 13 Jbeta primers. The data were produced by immunoSEQ multiplex PCR, yet TCRdb's version contains in-frame clones alone and is incomplete. The data show about 200,000 clones, with 70% to 80% seen just once and under 4.5% held by the top ten. The CDR3 has 16 amino acids. V was clipped by 6 bases and J by 0 bases; unmatched bases: 10. Germline CDR1 reads KGHSH; CDR2 reads LQKENI. On this clone itself: As yet, its antigen is unknown.

The receptor was derived from a woman aged 25 to 39 in good health and CMV-seropositive. The genes are TRBV18 and TRBJ1-1, with 7 bases that match TRBD1. Input material: PBMCs. The CDR3 nucleotides read TGTGCCAGCTCGCTAGGGGGCGGGTCCGTGAACACTGAAGCTTTCTTT. It codes for CASSLGGGSVNTEAFF. The variable domain in full, completed from reference TRBV18 and TRBJ1-1, reads NAGVMQNPRHLVRRRGQEARLRCSPMKGHSHVYWYRQLPEEGLKFMVYLQKENIIDESGMPKERFSAEFPKEGPSILRIQQVVRGDSAAYFCASSLGGGSVNTEAFFGQGTRLTVV.